Following are 6 T cell receptor beta chains from one sample sequenced in a study of T cell responses to AZD1222 COVID-19 vaccine. Assay used: immunoSEQ multiplex PCR; TCRdb lists only in-frame clones, some missing. The table records around 140,000 clones, about 86% of them present only once. This material consisted of peripheral blood, taken 28 days after the second AZD1222 dose. These TCRs come from an adult who received the AZD1222 COVID-19 vaccine.

The genes are TRBV3-1 (or the pseudogene TRBV3-2) and TRBJ1-5, with TRBD1 identical over 7 bases. The CDR3 is 15 residues long. In germline, CDR1 is LGHDT, CDR2 YNNKEL (reference sequence). The J segment lost 3 bases and the V segment lost 4 bases, leaving 6 bases of the junction unmatched. The DNA of the CDR3 is TGTGCCAGCAGCCCACAAGGGGGCCCCAATCAGCCCCAGCATTTT. Translating it yields CASSPQGGPNQPQHF.

This rearrangement joins TRBV29-1 to TRBJ2-7, with 8 bases lining up with TRBD2. Germline V CDR1 and CDR2: SQVTM, ANQGSEA. The CDR3 is 15 amino acids. V trimming: 0 bases; J trimming: 3 bases; junction bases outside the gene matches: 7. The CDR3 nucleotides read TGCAGCGTTGAAGATCGGCGGGAGGCTATCTACGAGCAGTACTTC. Protein product: CSVEDRREAIYEQYF.

The chain carries TRBV7-2 and TRBJ2-1; TRBD2 matches at 13 bases. The ends lost 1 base at V and 5 bases at J; junction bases unmatched: 5. The germline V gene has CDR1 SGHTA and CDR2 FQGNSA. The length of the CDR3 is 17 residues. The CDR3 spells CASSLDTSGGAHNEQFF. Here the CDR3 DNA reads TGTGCCAGCAGCTTAGATACTAGCGGGGGGGCCCACAATGAGCAGTTCTTC. The full variable domain, with the rest looked up from reference TRBV7-2 and TRBJ2-1, is GAGVSQSPSNKVTEKGKDVELRCDPISGHTALYWYRQSLGQGLEFLIYFQGNSAPDKSGLPSDRFSAERTGGSVSTLTIQRTQQEDSAVYLCASSLDTSGGAHNEQFFGPGTRLTVL.

The gene calls are TRBV30 and TRBJ1-5; tentatively, D is TRBD1 (6 bases). V was cut by 0 bases and J by 7 bases, with 7 bases left in between. CDR3 size: 12 residues. CDR1 GTSNPN and CDR2 SVGIG come from the germline V gene (reference sequence). CDR3 sequence (DNA): TGTGCCTGGAGTGTACAGGGCCAGCCCCAGCATTTT. Its translation is CAWSVQGQPQHF.

This sequence joins TRBV7-8 and TRBJ1-1, with 7 bases fitting TRBD1. Per the germline V gene, CDR1 is SGHVS and CDR2 is FQNEAQ. V shed 5 bases and J 1 base; nucleotides not matched to a gene: 4. This CDR3 has 14 residues. This CDR3 is CASSPGTANTEAFF. DNA of the CDR3: TGTGCCAGCAGCCCCGGGACAGCGAACACTGAAGCTTTCTTT.

This clone was seen more than once but under ten times. J is TRBJ1-1 and V is TRBV18; D ambiguous. The V end was cut by 3 bases, the J end by 5 bases, with 7 bases between. The CDR3 is 12 residues long. Germline-derived CDR1 and CDR2 are KGHSH and LQKENI. DNA of the CDR3: TGTGCCAGCTCACCCGATCTGACTGAAGCTTTCTTT. Its translation is CASSPDLTEAFF.